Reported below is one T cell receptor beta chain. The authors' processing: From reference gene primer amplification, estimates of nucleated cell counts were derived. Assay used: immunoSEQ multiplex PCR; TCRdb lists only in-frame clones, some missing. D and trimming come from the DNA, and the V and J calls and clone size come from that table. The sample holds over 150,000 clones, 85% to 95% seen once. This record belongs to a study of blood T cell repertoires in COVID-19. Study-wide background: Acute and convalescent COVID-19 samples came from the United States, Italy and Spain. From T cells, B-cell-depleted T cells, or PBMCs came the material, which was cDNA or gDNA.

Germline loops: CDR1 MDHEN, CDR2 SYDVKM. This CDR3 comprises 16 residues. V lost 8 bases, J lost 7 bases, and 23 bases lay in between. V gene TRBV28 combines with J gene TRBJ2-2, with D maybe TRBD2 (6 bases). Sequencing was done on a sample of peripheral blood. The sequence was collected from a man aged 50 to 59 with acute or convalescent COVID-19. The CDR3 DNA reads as TGTGCCAGCGGATCAGGTGCGGGGCTTGAACACGGGGAGCTGTTTTTT. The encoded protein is CASGSGAGLEHGELFF.